The next 17 T cell receptor beta chains were all read from a single sample in a study of cytotoxic CD8 clonotypes in ibrutinib-treated CLL. Method: immunoSEQ multiplex PCR; TCRdb's copy keeps in-frame clones and lacks some. This sample has 140,000 to 150,000 clones; 76% occur once, and the top ten carry 5.1%. This specimen was PBMCs, taken after 24 months of ibrutinib treatment. These receptor sequences come from a human donor with chronic lymphocytic leukemia.

The J gene is TRBJ2-2, the V gene TRBV7-2; D possibly uses TRBD1 or TRBD2 (7 bases each). Germline CDR1 reads SGHTA; CDR2 reads FQGNSA. With 5 bases removed from V and 3 bases from J, the gap between germline ends came to 13 bases. The length of the CDR3 is 15 residues. Here the CDR3 DNA reads TGTGCCAGCAGCCGACAGGGAGGGTACACCGGGGAGCTGTTTTTT. This codes for CASSRQGGYTGELFF.

CDR3 in DNA: TGTGCCACCCGAGGGGGTTTCGGCTACGAGCAGTACTTC. It specifies CATRGGFGYEQYF. The gene calls are TRBV28 and TRBJ2-7, with D perhaps TRBD1 (6 bases). This CDR3 has 13 residues. V was clipped by 10 bases and J by 3 bases, with 16 bases between them. The germline gives CDR1 MDHEN, CDR2 SYDVKM.

The chain couples TRBV18 to TRBJ2-2; D ambiguous. V was clipped by 6 bases and J by 0 bases, with 5 bases between them. The germline gives CDR1 KGHSH, CDR2 LQKENI. The CDR3 sequence is 13 residues long. The CDR3 protein is CASSQTNTGELFF. The CDR3 DNA follows: TGTGCCAGCTCCCAAACGAACACCGGGGAGCTGTTTTTT.

The J gene is TRBJ2-1, the V gene TRBV10-3; 15 nucleotides align to TRBD2. Per the germline V gene, CDR1 is ENHRY and CDR2 is SYGVKD. The V segment lost 6 bases and the J segment 0 bases; nucleotides outside the gene matches: 9. There are 19 residues in the CDR3. The CDR3 loop reads CAIRLQGLAGGFSYNEQFF. In DNA form, the CDR3 reads TGTGCCATCAGGTTACAGGGACTAGCGGGGGGCTTCTCCTACAATGAGCAGTTCTTC.

The sample holds one count of this clone. This sequence joins TRBV30 and TRBJ1-6; D is ambiguous. Germline CDR1 GTSNPN, CDR2 SVGIG (reference sequence). The CDR3 is 13 residues long. V was trimmed by 5 bases and J by 2 bases, leaving 7 bases between them. CDR3 amino acids: CAWAGAYNSPLHF. CDR3 bases: TGTGCCTGGGCCGGGGCCTATAATTCACCCCTCCACTTT.

This rearrangement joins TRBV7-3 to TRBJ2-2, with 12 bases that match TRBD1. CDR1 is SGHTA, CDR2 FQGTGA, per germline. Trimming cost V 5 bases and J 6 bases; bases outside gene matches: 7. The CDR3 contains 16 residues. The CDR3 DNA sequence: TGTGCCAGCAGCCTGGGACAGGGGGCTGGGTCCGGGGAGCTGTTTTTT. As protein: CASSLGQGAGSGELFF.

The gene calls are TRBV7-9 and TRBJ1-5; D is unresolved. Germline V gives CDR1 SEHNR, CDR2 FQNEAQ (reference sequence). The V end was cut by 2 bases, the J end by 3 bases, with 5 bases between. The CDR3 contains 13 residues. The CDR3 region is CASSLLANQPQHF. DNA of the CDR3: TGTGCCAGCAGCTTATTGGCCAATCAGCCCCAGCATTTT.

This clone was observed a few times. The chain has TRBV28 and TRBJ1-6, with 9 bases aligning to TRBD1. Trimming cost V 4 bases and J 5 bases; bases outside gene matches: 12. The CDR3 covers 18 residues. Germline assignment: CDR1 MDHEN and CDR2 SYDVKM. The CDR3 region has the DNA TGTGCCAGCAGTTACCCCCCGGGACAGGGTGCGGATAATTCACCCCTCCACTTT. This gives the protein CASSYPPGQGADNSPLHF.

The chain combines TRBV7-2 with TRBJ2-7, with 11 positions matching TRBD2. This CDR3 spans 15 amino acids. V gave up 5 bases and J gave up 2 bases; unmatched junction bases: 5. Germline lookup yields CDR1 SGHTA and CDR2 FQGNSA. In DNA, the CDR3 is TGTGCCAGCAGCGCCACTAGCGGGGGCCCCTACGAGCAGTACTTC. The encoded protein is CASSATSGGPYEQYF.

The chain uses TRBV5-1 and TRBJ1-5; perhaps TRBD1 as D (5 bases). With 4 bases removed from V and 2 bases from J, the gap between germline ends came to 13 bases. Germline V gene data show CDR1 as SGHRS and CDR2 as YFSETQ. This CDR3 is 15 amino acids long. CDR3 sequence reads: CASSPGTPGNQPQHF. The DNA for the CDR3 is TGCGCCAGCAGCCCCGGGACTCCGGGCAATCAGCCCCAGCATTTT.

This clone was recorded only once. This sequence joins TRBV18 and TRBJ1-2, with a weak D call TRBD1 (6 bases). V was clipped by 2 bases and J by 3 bases, with 13 bases between them. CDR3 length: 15 residues. Germline values: CDR1 KGHSH, CDR2 LQKENI. This CDR3 reads CASSPGAGADYGYTF. CDR3 sequence (DNA): TGTGCCAGCTCACCAGGTGCAGGGGCAGACTATGGCTACACCTTC.

Here the CDR3 reads CASSLGRSNTEAFF. DNA for the CDR3: TGCGCCAGCAGCCTGGGCCGGTCGAACACTGAAGCTTTCTTT. The V call is TRBV4-3, the J call TRBJ1-1; D gene uncertain. V lost 4 bases and J lost 1, with 10 bases in between. Germline V gene sequence: CDR1 LGHNA, CDR2 YSLEER. The CDR3 spans 14 residues.

The chain combines TRBV7-2 with TRBJ1-3; D is ambiguous. The length of the CDR3 is 15 residues. Germline CDR1 SGHTA, CDR2 FQGNSA. V lost 5 bases to trimming and J lost 0 bases, with 11 bases between them. CDR3: CASSPRHGSGNTIYF. CDR3 DNA sequence: TGTGCCAGCAGCCCTCGGCACGGCTCTGGAAACACCATATATTTT. The variable domain in full, with the rest retrieved from reference TRBV7-2 and TRBJ1-3, is GAGVSQSPSNKVTEKGKDVELRCDPISGHTALYWYRQSLGQGLEFLIYFQGNSAPDKSGLPSDRFSAERTGGSVSTLTIQRTQQEDSAVYLCASSPRHGSGNTIYFGEGSWLTVV.

This clone occurred a few times. The J gene is TRBJ1-2, the V gene TRBV19; D not resolved. The ends were cut back, 5 bases at V and 4 bases at J, with 14 bases in the middle. Germline CDR1 is LNHDA and CDR2 is SQIVND (reference sequence). This CDR3 region has 14 residues. This CDR3 reads CASSPSGQAYGYTF. CDR3 DNA: TGTGCCAGTAGTCCGAGTGGGCAGGCCTATGGCTACACCTTC. Full variable domain (rest looked up from reference TRBV19 and TRBJ1-2): DGGITQSPKYLFRKEGQNVTLSCEQNLNHDAMYWYRQDPGQGLRLIYYSQIVNDFQKGDIAEGYSVSREKKESFPLTVTSAQKNPTAFYLCASSPSGQAYGYTFGSGTRLTVV.

Comments on this clone: Other DNA sequences in this sample translate to the same CDR3. V gene TRBV9 combines with J gene TRBJ2-3, with a possible D match to TRBD2 (5 bases). With 2 bases removed from V and 3 bases from J, the gap between germline ends came to 7 bases. The CDR3 contains 13 residues. Germline CDR1 and CDR2: SGDLS and YYNGEE. CDR3 region: CASSVPGTDTQYF. The CDR3 coding sequence is TGTGCCAGCAGCGTCCCGGGGACAGATACGCAGTATTTT.

The genes are TRBV7-8 and TRBJ2-7; possible D gene TRBD2, 5 bases. The ends were cut back, 5 bases at V and 5 bases at J, with 19 bases in the middle. Germline lookup yields CDR1 SGHVS and CDR2 FQNEAQ. The CDR3 spans 15 residues. The CDR3 bases are TGTGCCAGCAGCCGTAGGAGGCTTGGTATAGACGAGCAGTACTTC. Residues: CASSRRRLGIDEQYF.

This clone was counted only a few times. The chain employs TRBV4-1 and TRBJ1-6, with D perhaps matching TRBD1 (5 bases). This CDR3 region has 15 residues. V was clipped by 4 bases and J by 9 bases, with 16 bases between them. CDR1 is MGHRA and CDR2 is YSYEKL in the germline V gene. CDR3 DNA sequence: TGCGCCAGCAGCCCCTCCGGGAGGGGTACTTCACCCCTCCACTTT. It encodes CASSPSGRGTSPLHF.